A selection of T cell receptor beta chains follows, all from one sample in a study of Graves' ophthalmopathy and Graves' hyperthyroidism. MiXCR was run by TCRdb on the multiplex PCR reads, yielding one entry per CDR3 protein. The sample has roughly 1.1 million distinct CDR3 sequences; about 35% are singletons. Source material: peripheral blood or thyroid tissue (not recorded which). The origin of the receptors is an adult man with Graves' hyperthyroidism. Each CDR3 is given with its conserved first and last residue. D genes are given only for firm matches. Size is omitted from some rows. Given values are once, few, many or a class for expanded clones.

J	length	D	V	size	DNA	CDR3
TRBJ2-5	13	-	TRBV20-1	many	TGCAGTGCTAGAGCCAGCCCCGGCGAGACCCAGTACTTC	CSARASPGETQYF
TRBJ1-5	15	-	TRBV20-1	-	TGCAGTGCCTCGGAAGGGACGGATAGCAATCAGCCCCAGCATTTT	CSASEGTDSNQPQHF
TRBJ2-6	16	TRBD2	TRBV19	many	TGTGCCAGTAGTGCACTAGCGGGAGGTGGGGCCAACGTCCTGACTTTC	CASSALAGGGANVLTF
TRBJ1-5	14	-	TRBV10-3	many	TGTGCCAGCAGCCGGACAGTCAGCAATCAGCCCCAGCATTTT	CASSRTVSNQPQHF
TRBJ2-5	13	-	TRBV24-1	many	TGTGCCACCAGTGATTCGTTGTCGAGGGCCCAGTACTTC	CATSDSLSRAQYF
TRBJ2-5	16	TRBD2	TRBV29-1	-	TGCAGCGTCGTGGGACTAGCGGGGGGGCCTTCGGAGACCCAGTACTTC	CSVVGLAGGPSETQYF
TRBJ1-4	13	-	TRBV7-9	many	TGTGCCAGCAGCAAACCTGGAAATGAAAAACTGTTTTTT	CASSKPGNEKLFF
TRBJ2-7	12	-	TRBV2	-	TGTGCCAGCTTATCGACAGGACCCGAGCAGTACTTC	CASLSTGPEQYF
TRBJ1-5	16	-	TRBV7-9	-	TGTGCCAGCAGCTTAGACGGGGGGGCGCCTGATCAGCCCCAGCATTTT	CASSLDGGAPDQPQHF
TRBJ1-2	22	TRBD1	TRBV10-3	-	TGTGCCATCAGTTCCCGGGGGCGGACAGGGCCAACCCCGGTCGGAAACTTCTATGGCTACACCTTC	CAISSRGRTGPTPVGNFYGYTF
TRBJ1-2	15	TRBD1	TRBV28	-	TGTGCCAGCTCCCCTACACAGGGGACTAACTATGGCTACACCTTC	CASSPTQGTNYGYTF
TRBJ2-7	15	TRBD2	TRBV4-3	few	TGCGCCAGCAGCCAAGGACTAGCGGGACCCTACGAGCAGTACTTC	CASSQGLAGPYEQYF
TRBJ2-5	15	-	TRBV25-1	-	TGTGCCAGCAGTGAGTCCGGGGAACCCAACAATGAGCAGTACTTC	CASSESGEPNNEQYF
TRBJ2-7	13	-	TRBV10-3	-	TGTGCCAGCGAAAGGACAGAGAATTACGAGCAGTACTTC	CASERTENYEQYF
TRBJ2-3	15	-	TRBV7-6	-	TGTGCCAGCAGCTCCCGGACAGCCTTTGCAGATACGCAGTATTTT	CASSSRTAFADTQYF
TRBJ1-1	17	TRBD1	TRBV9	many	TGTGCCAGCAGCGTAGTCGGGACAGGGGTCGAGGGCACTGAAGCTTTCTTT	CASSVVGTGVEGTEAFF